The 5 T cell receptor beta chains reported below all come from one sample, sequenced in a study of blood T cell repertoires in COVID-19. The table came from immunoSEQ multiplex PCR; TCRdb's copy has only in-frame clones and leaves some out. The sample lists approximately 260,000 clones, about 90% occurring once. Sequenced input: peripheral blood. All receptors come from a man aged 60 to 69 who had recovered from COVID-19.

The genes are TRBV29-1 and TRBJ1-1; 7 bases map to TRBD1. The junction had 2 bases not matched to a gene; V was cut back by 4 bases and J by 0 bases. The germline CDR1 and CDR2 sequences are SQVTM and ANQGSEA. The CDR3 is 13 residues long. CDR3 in DNA: TGCAGCGTTGTGGGACAGCTGAACACTGAAGCTTTCTTT. Translation: CSVVGQLNTEAFF.

The chain couples TRBV28 to TRBJ1-2; D remains unclear. V dropped 6 bases and J dropped 1 base, with 12 bases sitting between them. CDR3 length equals 14 residues. From germline, CDR1 is MDHEN and CDR2 SYDVKM. In DNA form, the CDR3 reads TGTGCCAGCAGATCGGGGAACTTTAACTATGGCTACACCTTC. The encoded protein is CASRSGNFNYGYTF.

The chain has TRBV12-3 or TRBV12-4 and TRBJ2-7; tentative D call: TRBD1 (6 bases). The CDR3 covers 13 residues. V was cut by 6 bases and J by 2 bases, with 11 bases left in between. The CDR3, as DNA: TGTGCCAGCAGGCTTGGACAGACCTACGAGCAGTACTTC. It encodes CASRLGQTYEQYF.

The V gene is TRBV6-2 or TRBV6-3, the J gene TRBJ1-4, with D uncertain. This CDR3 spans 15 amino acids. V was shortened by 0 bases and J by 8 bases, with 13 bases between the two germline ends. Germline assignment: CDR1 MNHEY and CDR2 SVGEGT. The CDR3 protein is CASSYSPLVEEKLFF. CDR3 DNA: TGTGCCAGCAGTTACTCCCCCCTGGTGGAGGAAAAACTGTTTTTT.

The chain is built from TRBV5-1 and TRBJ1-4; a possible D gene is TRBD1 (6 bases). The CDR3 is 15 residues long. V was cut by 4 bases and J by 8 bases, with 18 bases left in between. Germline CDR1 reads SGHRS; CDR2 reads YFSETQ. The CDR3 is CASSPAQGIEEKLFF. For the CDR3, the DNA is TGCGCCAGCAGCCCTGCACAGGGAATCGAGGAAAAACTGTTTTTT. Full variable domain (remainder filled in from reference TRBV5-1 and TRBJ1-4): KAGVTQTPRYLIKTRGQQVTLSCSPISGHRSVSWYQQTPGQGLQFLFEYFSETQRNKGNFPGRFSGRQFSNSRSEMNVSTLELGDSALYLCASSPAQGIEEKLFFGSGTQLSVL.